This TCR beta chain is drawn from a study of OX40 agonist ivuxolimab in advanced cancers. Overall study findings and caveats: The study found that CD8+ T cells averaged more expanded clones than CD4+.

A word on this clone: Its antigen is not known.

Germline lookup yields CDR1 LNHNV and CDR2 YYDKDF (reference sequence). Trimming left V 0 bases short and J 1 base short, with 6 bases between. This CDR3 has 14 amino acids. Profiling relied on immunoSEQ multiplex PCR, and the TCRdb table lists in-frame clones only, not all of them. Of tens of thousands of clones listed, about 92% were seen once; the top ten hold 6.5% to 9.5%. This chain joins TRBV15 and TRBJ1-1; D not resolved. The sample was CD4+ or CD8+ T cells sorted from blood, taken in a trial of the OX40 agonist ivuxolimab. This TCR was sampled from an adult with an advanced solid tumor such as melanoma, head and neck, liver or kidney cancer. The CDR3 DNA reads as TGTGCCACCAGCAGAGAGGGTTGGAACACTGAAGCTTTCTTT. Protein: CATSREGWNTEAFF.